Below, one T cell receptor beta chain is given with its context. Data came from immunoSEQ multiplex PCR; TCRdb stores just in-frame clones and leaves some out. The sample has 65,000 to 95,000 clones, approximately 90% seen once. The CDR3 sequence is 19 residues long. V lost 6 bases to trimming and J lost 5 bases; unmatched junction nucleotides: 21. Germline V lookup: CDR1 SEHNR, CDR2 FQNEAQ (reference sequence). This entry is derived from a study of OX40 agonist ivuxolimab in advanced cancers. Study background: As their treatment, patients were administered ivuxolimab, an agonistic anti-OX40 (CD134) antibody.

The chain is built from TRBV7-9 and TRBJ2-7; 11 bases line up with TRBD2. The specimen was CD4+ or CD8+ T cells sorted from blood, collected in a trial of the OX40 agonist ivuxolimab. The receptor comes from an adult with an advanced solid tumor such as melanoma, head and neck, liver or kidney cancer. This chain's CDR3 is CASSFFRGTLAGGYDEQYF. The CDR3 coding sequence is TGTGCCAGCAGTTTTTTTAGGGGGACTCTAGCGGGAGGATACGACGAGCAGTACTTC.